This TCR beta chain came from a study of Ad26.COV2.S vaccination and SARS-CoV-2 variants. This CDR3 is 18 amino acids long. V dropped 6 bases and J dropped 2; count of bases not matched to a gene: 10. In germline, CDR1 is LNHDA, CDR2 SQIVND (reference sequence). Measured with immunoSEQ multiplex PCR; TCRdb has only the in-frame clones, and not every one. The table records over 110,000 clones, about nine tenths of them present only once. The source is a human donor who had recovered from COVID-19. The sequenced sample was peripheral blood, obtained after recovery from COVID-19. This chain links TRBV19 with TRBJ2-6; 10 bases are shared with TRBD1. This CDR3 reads CASRPSTGGAAGANVLTF. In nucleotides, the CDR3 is TGTGCCAGTAGGCCCTCGACAGGGGGCGCGGCTGGGGCCAACGTCCTGACTTTC.